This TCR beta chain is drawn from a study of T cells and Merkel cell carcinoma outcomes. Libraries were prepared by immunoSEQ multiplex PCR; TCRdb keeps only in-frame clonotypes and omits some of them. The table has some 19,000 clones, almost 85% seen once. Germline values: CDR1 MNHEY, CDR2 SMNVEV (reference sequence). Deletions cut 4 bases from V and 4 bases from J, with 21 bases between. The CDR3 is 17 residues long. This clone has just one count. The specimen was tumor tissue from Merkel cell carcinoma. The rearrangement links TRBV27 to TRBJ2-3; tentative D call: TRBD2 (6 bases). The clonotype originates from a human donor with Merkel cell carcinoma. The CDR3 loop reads CASSSGLFGLLSDTQYF. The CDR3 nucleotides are TGTGCCAGCAGTTCAGGGTTATTCGGACTATTATCAGATACGCAGTATTTT.